This TCR beta chain is from a study of early T cells in non-severe SARS-CoV-2 infection. The study, taken as a whole, reports: Sequences matched to VDJdb favored anti-spike CD8 responses, while private and CD4 specificities were missed.

Unique molecular identifiers (one per individual cDNA molecule) were attached. TCRdb ran MiXCR on the 5' RACE reads and lists one entry per CDR3 protein. The sample lists around 55,000 distinct CDR3 sequences, approximately 12% occurring once. CDR1 is LNHDA, CDR2 SQIVND, per germline (reference sequence). V was shortened by 3 bases and J by 4 bases, with 13 bases between the two germline ends. The CDR3 length is 14 residues. A few counts support this clonotype. The antigen remains undetermined. The source of this sequence is an adult who was a healthcare worker with PCR-confirmed SARS-CoV-2 infection or an uninfected control (not recorded which). Sequences were obtained from whole blood. This chain links TRBV19 with TRBJ2-7; D is unresolved. The CDR3 DNA is TGTGCCAGTAGTATTGGCCAATTTGGATACGAGCAGTACTTC. It encodes CASSIGQFGYEQYF.